The clone carrying this T cell receptor (beta chain) is a singleton in its sample. The table came from immunoSEQ multiplex PCR; TCRdb's copy has only in-frame clones and leaves some out. Here the sample spans roughly 60,000 clones, about 95% being singletons. This record belongs to a study of control samples from healthy donors and cancer patients. Trimming removed 2 bases at V and 6 bases at J, with 8 bases between. Germline loops: CDR1 SGHTA, CDR2 FQGNSA. The CDR3 spans 13 residues. This clonotype was obtained from a man aged 25 to 40 in good health. Input material: blood. The rearrangement links TRBV7-2 to TRBJ2-1; D unclear. CDR3 sequence: CASSLSQTNEQFF. CDR3 sequence (DNA): TGTGCCAGCAGCTTAAGCCAGACCAATGAGCAGTTCTTC.